These 29 T cell receptor beta chains came from one sample sequenced in a study of blood T cell repertoires in COVID-19. The assay was immunoSEQ multiplex PCR, and TCRdb's table has in-frame clones only and misses some. Altogether 150,000 to 200,000 clones are present, 75% to 90% being singletons, with the ten largest covering more than 0.75%. The sample comprised PBMCs or T cells enriched from blood (not recorded which). These receptors came from a woman aged 18-29 years who had recovered from COVID-19.

The J gene is TRBJ2-5, the V gene TRBV6-5; possibly TRBD2 for D (5 bases). Germline V CDR1 and CDR2: MNHEY, SVGAGI. Trimming removed 9 bases at V and 5 bases at J, with 10 bases between. CDR3 size: 11 residues. CDR3 nucleotide sequence: TGTGCCAGTAGTACGGGGGAGACCCAGTACTTC. Translated: CASSTGETQYF.

The rearrangement links TRBV3-1 (or the pseudogene TRBV3-2) to TRBJ1-1, with D unresolved. Germline V CDR1 and CDR2: LGHDT, YNNKEL (reference sequence). The CDR3 is 13 residues long. Trimming removed 6 bases from V and 2 bases from J, with 10 bases in between. CDR3: CASSRVKNTEAFF. The CDR3 bases are TGTGCCAGCAGTCGGGTGAAAAACACTGAAGCTTTCTTT.

This chain joins TRBV5-1 and TRBJ2-2; D gene unclear. Looked up from germline, CDR1 is SGHRS and CDR2 is YFSETQ. The CDR3 consists of 14 residues. V was clipped by 7 bases and J by 3 bases, with 13 bases between them. CDR3 residues: CASHEEPHTGELFF. CDR3 sequence (DNA): TGCGCCAGCCATGAGGAGCCACACACCGGGGAGCTGTTTTTT.

This clone has a single count. The CDR3 DNA is TGCGCCAGCAGCCCTAGACTAGCGGGACAAAACATTCAGTACTTC. Translation: CASSPRLAGQNIQYF. This chain uses TRBV5-1 with TRBJ2-4, with 11 bases lining up with TRBD2. Germline values: CDR1 SGHRS, CDR2 YFSETQ. The CDR3 is made up of 15 amino acids. The trim removed 4 bases at V and 5 bases at J, leaving 5 bases unmatched.

Comment on this clone: Other DNA sequences in the sample encode the same CDR3. This chain connects TRBV6-5 to TRBJ1-3; D is unclear. V lost 8 bases and J 7 bases, leaving 9 bases between the germline ends. The CDR3 sequence is 11 residues long. The germline V gene encodes CDR1 MNHEY and CDR2 SVGAGI. CDR3: CASESGNTIYF. The CDR3 DNA reads TGTGCCAGCGAATCGGGGAACACCATATATTTT.

The DNA of the CDR3 is TGTGCCAGCAGCTCCCGAGGGGGCGACTACAATGAGCAGTTCTTC. Its translation: CASSSRGGDYNEQFF. The chain employs TRBV11-3 and TRBJ2-1; 7 bases align to TRBD1. V lost 4 bases and J lost 3; bases outside the gene matches: 6. The CDR3 is 15 amino acids. Germline assignment: CDR1 SGHNT and CDR2 YENEEA. The full variable domain, completed using reference TRBV11-3 and TRBJ2-1, is EAGVVQSPRYKIIEKKQPVAFWCNPISGHNTLYWYLQNLGQGPELLIRYENEEAVDDSQLPKDRFSAERLKGVDSTLKIQPAELGDSAVYLCASSSRGGDYNEQFFGPGTRLTVL.

V is TRBV6-1 and J is TRBJ2-2; 9 positions match TRBD1. Germline V gene sequence: CDR1 MNHNS, CDR2 SASEGT. The ends lost 3 bases at V and 4 bases at J; junction bases unmatched: 6. CDR3 length: 16 residues. CDR3: CASSDWGQGSTGELFF. Written as DNA, the CDR3 is TGTGCCAGCAGTGATTGGGGACAGGGATCCACCGGGGAGCTGTTTTTT.

V is TRBV28 and J is TRBJ2-2; 7 bases are a match to TRBD2. V lost 3 bases and J lost 2; bases outside the gene matches: 3. The CDR3 has 15 amino acids. From germline, CDR1 is MDHEN and CDR2 SYDVKM. This CDR3 is CASSLWEGNTGELFF. In DNA, the CDR3 is TGTGCCAGCAGTTTGTGGGAGGGCAACACCGGGGAGCTGTTTTTT.

This chain connects TRBV28 to TRBJ1-2, with D hard to call. Germline V gene lookup returns CDR1 MDHEN and CDR2 SYDVKM. V shed 3 bases and J shed 4 bases, with 6 bases lying between them. The CDR3 covers 12 residues. The CDR3 sequence is CASSFYSYGYTF. DNA of the CDR3: TGTGCCAGCAGTTTCTACAGCTATGGCTACACCTTC.

The gene calls are TRBV5-1 and TRBJ2-5; D may be TRBD2 (6 bases). With 1 base removed from V and 1 base from J, the gap between germline ends came to 17 bases. Germline V gene sequence: CDR1 SGHRS, CDR2 YFSETQ. This CDR3 has 17 residues. The CDR3 loop is CASSLRTGVVPQETQYF. CDR3 coding DNA: TGCGCCAGCAGCTTGCGTACGGGAGTGGTCCCCCAAGAGACCCAGTACTTC.

V gene TRBV27 combines with J gene TRBJ2-3; D unclear. The V end lost 6 bases, the J end lost 0 bases, and 7 bases lay between the germline ends. CDR3 length: 13 residues. Germline values: CDR1 MNHEY, CDR2 SMNVEV (reference sequence). CDR3: CASRSTSTDTQYF. The CDR3 DNA reads as TGTGCCAGCAGATCCACTAGCACAGATACGCAGTATTTT.

This rearrangement joins TRBV5-4 to TRBJ2-5; 9 positions match TRBD1. Germline assignment: CDR1 SGHNT and CDR2 YYREEE (reference sequence). CDR3 length equals 16 residues. The V and J ends lost 3 bases and 5 bases, in that order; junction bases with no gene match: 11. CDR3 residues: CASSSWKDRGGETQYF. The CDR3 DNA follows: TGTGCCAGCAGCTCATGGAAGGACAGGGGTGGGGAGACCCAGTACTTC.

This chain links TRBV11-3 with TRBJ2-3; D may be TRBD1 (5 bases). This CDR3 has 13 amino acids. Trimming stripped 3 bases from V and 5 bases from J, with 9 bases between. Germline-derived CDR1 and CDR2 are SGHNT and YENEEA. The CDR3 coding sequence is TGTGCCAGCAGCTTTGGGGCCAGAGATACGCAGTATTTT. Translating it yields CASSFGARDTQYF.

The sample holds one count of this clone. The V call is TRBV19, the J call TRBJ2-1; TRBD2 matches at 9 bases. Germline V gene lookup returns CDR1 LNHDA and CDR2 SQIVND (reference sequence). The trim removed 7 bases at V and 8 bases at J, leaving 12 bases unmatched. This CDR3 has 15 residues. Written as DNA, the CDR3 is TGTGCCAGTAAAGAAGAGGGACTAGCATTCTATGAGCAGTTCTTC. Its protein is CASKEEGLAFYEQFF.

The gene calls are TRBV18 and TRBJ2-7; D remains ambiguous. The CDR3 has 15 amino acids. Germline V gene lookup returns CDR1 KGHSH and CDR2 LQKENI. The germline V and J ends were trimmed by 0 bases and 2 bases, with 11 bases remaining between them. This CDR3 is CASSPPGRRPYEQYF. The CDR3 DNA sequence: TGTGCCAGCTCACCACCTGGCAGGCGCCCCTACGAGCAGTACTTC.

This clone was seen just once. The chain carries TRBV7-9 and TRBJ2-1; D is undetermined. V was clipped by 4 bases and J by 8 bases, with 15 bases between them. This CDR3 is 14 amino acids long. Per germline, CDR1 SEHNR and CDR2 FQNEAQ (reference sequence). CDR3 in amino acids: CASSSRVSPHEQFF. The CDR3 DNA sequence: TGTGCCAGCAGCTCCCGGGTCTCCCCGCATGAGCAGTTCTTC.

This sequence joins TRBV28 and TRBJ2-1; a possible D gene is TRBD2 (7 bases). CDR3 length: 14 amino acids. Germline-derived CDR1 and CDR2 are MDHEN and SYDVKM. Between the trimmed V and J ends, which lost 8 bases and 7 bases, there was a span of 18 bases. The CDR3 sequence: CASGGDNGLNEQFF. The CDR3 DNA follows: TGTGCCAGCGGGGGGGACAACGGACTGAATGAGCAGTTCTTC. The complete variable domain, with remaining parts taken from reference TRBV28 and TRBJ2-1, reads DVKVTQSSRYLVKRTGEKVFLECVQDMDHENMFWYRQDPGLGLRLIYFSYDVKMKEKGDIPEGYSVSREKKERFSLILESASTNQTSMYLCASGGDNGLNEQFFGPGTRLTVL.

The chain is built from TRBV4-1 and TRBJ1-1, with TRBD1 matching 7 bases. The germline V gene has CDR1 MGHRA and CDR2 YSYEKL. The J segment lost 1 base and the V segment lost 4 bases, leaving 9 bases of the junction unmatched. The CDR3 loop spans 16 amino acids. CDR3 DNA sequence: TGCGCCAGCAGCCCAGGAAGTGGGACAGCGAACACTGAAGCTTTCTTT. Its translation: CASSPGSGTANTEAFF.

V usage is TRBV30 and J usage is TRBJ2-2, with D possibly matching TRBD1 (6 bases). CDR1 and CDR2 from the germline V gene are GTSNPN and SVGIG (reference sequence). The length of the CDR3 is 14 residues. Trimming stripped 4 bases from V and 6 bases from J, with 15 bases between. Written as DNA, the CDR3 is TGTGCCTGGACAGGGGTCCGGCAAGCCGGGGAGCTGTTTTTT. Amino acid sequence: CAWTGVRQAGELFF.

The rearrangement uses TRBV11-2 and TRBJ1-5, with D possibly TRBD1 on 6 matching bases. The CDR3 sequence is 16 residues long. The germline CDR1 and CDR2 sequences are SGHAT and FQNNGV. Trimming took off 5 bases at V and 0 bases at J, with 14 bases between the two ends. The CDR3 region is CASSPGTPDSNQPQHF. The CDR3 nucleotides read TGTGCCAGCAGCCCCGGGACACCAGATAGCAATCAGCCCCAGCATTTT.

In its sample, this clone was seen once. The gene calls are TRBV4-2 and TRBJ2-1, with TRBD2 matching over 9 bases. Per germline, CDR1 LGHNA and CDR2 YNFKEQ. This CDR3 is 17 amino acids long. Trimming removed 0 bases from V and 7 bases from J; junction bases left unmatched: 10. As DNA, the CDR3 is TGTGCCAGCAGCCAAGAATGGGAGGGACTAGCTTGGAATGAGCAGTTCTTC. This gives the protein CASSQEWEGLAWNEQFF.

This chain joins TRBV28 and TRBJ2-2; TRBD2 agrees at 13 bases. CDR3 size: 15 residues. V was clipped by 5 bases and J by 4 bases; unmatched bases: 1. Germline CDR1 reads MDHEN; CDR2 reads SYDVKM. This chain's CDR3 is CASSGLAGVTGELFF. The CDR3 region has the DNA TGTGCCAGCAGTGGACTAGCGGGAGTCACCGGGGAGCTGTTTTTT.

The chain links TRBV19 to TRBJ2-7, with D perhaps matching TRBD2 (6 bases). The CDR3 extends over 14 amino acids. Trimming removed 6 bases from V and 4 bases from J, with 16 bases in between. CDR1 is LNHDA and CDR2 is SQIVND in the germline V gene (reference sequence). The CDR3 coding sequence is TGTGCCAGTAGCAGTAGCGGTAAAAATTACGAGCAGTACTTC. Its protein is CASSSSGKNYEQYF. Full variable domain (rest looked up from reference TRBV19 and TRBJ2-7): DGGITQSPKYLFRKEGQNVTLSCEQNLNHDAMYWYRQDPGQGLRLIYYSQIVNDFQKGDIAEGYSVSREKKESFPLTVTSAQKNPTAFYLCASSSSGKNYEQYFGPGTRLTVT.

This sequence joins TRBV29-1 and TRBJ2-7; TRBD1 agrees at 10 bases. With 7 bases clipped from V and 2 bases from J, the junction kept 8 bases outside the gene matches. This CDR3 contains 14 residues. CDR1 and CDR2 (germline): SQVTM, ANQGSEA. CDR3 residues: CSAAGTGEAYEQYF. The CDR3 DNA sequence: TGCAGCGCCGCCGGGACAGGGGAGGCCTACGAGCAGTACTTC.

The V and J genes are TRBV7-2 and TRBJ1-5; D is perhaps TRBD1 (6 bases). V lost 5 bases to trimming and J lost 6 bases, with 20 bases between them. The CDR3 extends over 16 amino acids. Germline V gene lookup returns CDR1 SGHTA and CDR2 FQGNSA. The CDR3 is CASSEGTIGGPQPQHF. In nucleotides, the CDR3 is TGTGCCAGCAGCGAGGGAACGATCGGGGGGCCTCAGCCCCAGCATTTT.

This clone was found once. The chain couples TRBV27 to TRBJ2-1; TRBD2 agrees at 7 bases. From germline, CDR1 is MNHEY and CDR2 SMNVEV (reference sequence). V lost 1 base and J lost 5; bases outside the gene matches: 8. The CDR3 totals 16 residues. CDR3 sequence: CASSLYGGSRDNEQFF. The CDR3 region has the DNA TGTGCCAGCAGTTTATATGGCGGGAGTAGGGACAATGAGCAGTTCTTC.

The gene calls are TRBV5-4 and TRBJ2-3, with D perhaps matching TRBD2 (5 bases). The CDR3 runs to 15 residues. CDR1 and CDR2 (germline): SGHNT, YYREEE (reference sequence). Trimming removed 4 bases at V and 5 bases at J, with 17 bases between. The CDR3: CASSRLAGSGDTQYF. The CDR3, as DNA: TGTGCCAGCAGCCGGCTAGCTGGGAGTGGAGATACGCAGTATTTT.

The gene calls are TRBV7-3 and TRBJ2-3; a possible D gene is TRBD2 (6 bases). This CDR3 comprises 15 residues. Looked up from germline, CDR1 is SGHTA and CDR2 is FQGTGA. Trimming pared 5 bases from V and 5 bases from J, leaving 17 bases between. CDR3 nucleotide sequence: TGTGCCAGCAGCCCCGGGAGTCCTCCCATAGATACGCAGTATTTT. Protein product: CASSPGSPPIDTQYF.

The rearrangement links TRBV3-1 (or the pseudogene TRBV3-2) to TRBJ2-5; possible D gene TRBD2, 6 bases. Germline CDR1 and CDR2: LGHDT and YNNKEL (reference sequence). The germline V and J ends were trimmed by 6 bases and 5 bases, with 13 bases remaining between them. This CDR3 spans 13 amino acids. CDR3: CASRELAGETQYF. CDR3 coding DNA: TGTGCCAGCAGAGAACTAGCCGGTGAGACCCAGTACTTC.